Sequencing of this T cell receptor beta chain was carried out in a study of blood T cells in healthy people across ages. Trimming cost V 7 bases and J 5 bases, with 8 bases left between them. This CDR3 is 11 amino acids long. Germline CDR1 is SNHLY and CDR2 is FYNNEI. Broader study findings: Long-lived and aged donors differed, with more naive CD4+ cells and higher diversity in the long-lived.

Through a sample-barcoded 5' primer and a J-beta primer mix, a second PCR was run for 7 to 11 cycles. TCRdb recomputed calls from the 5' RACE reads with MiXCR, one row per CDR3 protein. The table records hundreds of thousands of distinct CDR3 sequences, 35% to 50% of them present only once. The individuals who served as donors were healthy Caucasians living in Russia, aged about 6 to 95. This clonotype occurred a few times. The antigen is not known. This chain joins TRBV2 and TRBJ1-2; D is unclear. The origin of this receptor is a man older than 75 in good health. Sample: blood. This CDR3 is CASKETYGYTF. DNA of the CDR3: TGTGCCAGCAAAGAGACGTATGGCTACACCTTC.